This TCR beta chain appears in the sequencing data of a study of blood T cell repertoires in COVID-19. Authors' methods: Amplification of reference gene primers provided the estimated nucleated cell counts. TCRdb's copy holds only in-frame clones and misses some; the assay was immunoSEQ multiplex PCR. For V, J and clone size, that table is used; D and trimming come from the DNA. The sample has over 150,000 clones, 90% seen once. Germline V gene sequence: CDR1 SGHTA, CDR2 FQGNSA. This CDR3 is 16 amino acids long. V shed 3 bases and J 3 bases; nucleotides not matched to a gene: 5. The sequenced sample consisted of peripheral blood. V usage is TRBV7-2 and J usage is TRBJ1-6; 7 bases fit TRBD1. The clonotype originates from a man aged 50 to 60 with acute or convalescent COVID-19. CDR3 in amino acids: CASSLTGTSYNSPLHF. In nucleotides, the CDR3 is TGTGCCAGCAGCTTGACAGGGACAAGCTATAATTCACCCCTCCACTTT.